The present T cell receptor beta chain was sequenced within a study of cytomegalovirus exposure and HLA in healthy donors. Study-level background: An earlier analysis identified 117 million unique TCR beta sequences in about 190 million T cells. Study findings and constraints: Across donors, most TCRs were seen rarely, yet some public ones were widespread. Some TCR beta chains (approximately 180 of them) were listed as cytomegalovirus-associated. Fewer than 20,000 TCR beta sequences were associated with HLA alleles at 0.05 false discovery rate in a later analysis.

Of note for this clone: Its target is not known.

V gave up 0 bases and J gave up 5 bases, with 13 bases separating them. This CDR3 has 15 residues. The germline gives CDR1 ENHRY, CDR2 SYGVKD. PCR employed 60 Vbeta and 13 Jbeta primers. Sequencing was performed with immunoSEQ multiplex PCR; in TCRdb, only in-frame clones are kept and a portion is missing. The repertoire has 220,000 or so clones, around 73% of them found once; the top ten carry approximately 3.9%. The J gene is TRBJ1-1, the V gene TRBV10-3, with D perhaps TRBD1 (6 bases). Sequenced input: PBMCs. The clonotype was recovered from a male donor in good health and CMV-seronegative. The DNA of the CDR3 is TGTGCCATCAGTGAGTCTCTACAGGGAAGGACTGAAGCTTTCTTT. It codes for CAISESLQGRTEAFF.